Detailed here is one TCR beta chain. Its target is unknown. The CDR3 extends over 17 amino acids. V dropped 2 bases and J dropped 4 bases, with 20 bases sitting between them. Germline CDR1 MGHDK, CDR2 SYGVNS. The PCR made use of 60 Vbeta and 13 Jbeta primers. Authors' analysis steps: Later analysis identified 80 million to 85 million unique TCR beta chains, roughly 11 million shared. Measured with immunoSEQ multiplex PCR; TCRdb has only the in-frame clones, and not every one. The V and J calls and clone size come from that table; D and trimming were worked out from the DNA. The repertoire has roughly 110,000 clones, around 80% of them found once; the top ten carry roughly 2.5%. This entry is derived from a study of cytomegalovirus exposure and HLA in healthy donors. Broader study findings: Relative to the approximately 700-donor mean, N-insertions were reportedly fewer in an Asian-associated ancestry cluster in a later analysis. The authors enumerated under 200 TCR beta chains as linked to cytomegalovirus.

The source is a man aged 35 to 55 in good health and CMV-seronegative. Sequencing was done on a sample of PBMCs. V is TRBV25-1 and J is TRBJ2-5; perhaps TRBD2 as D (5 bases). This CDR3 is CASSERGNLGRRETQYF. CDR3 DNA: TGTGCCAGCAGTGAAAGAGGGAATTTGGGTCGAAGAGAGACCCAGTACTTC.